The count of the clone carrying this T cell receptor beta chain is one. These data originate in a study of blood T cell repertoires in COVID-19. At the level of the study: The study drew acute and convalescent COVID-19 samples from the United States, Italy and Spain. T cells, B-cell-depleted T cells, or PBMCs provided the cDNA or gDNA that served as material.

Original handling: Estimation of nucleated cell counts relied on the amplification of reference gene primers. Sequencing used immunoSEQ multiplex PCR; TCRdb keeps in-frame clones, though not all of them. That table furnishes V, J and clone size, whereas the DNA furnished D and trimming. Of 300,000 to 350,000 clones listed, roughly 86% are singletons. The V gene lost 0 bases and the J gene lost 3 bases, with 12 bases spanning the gap. The CDR3 has 14 amino acids. Germline lookup yields CDR1 GTSNPN and CDR2 SVGIG (reference sequence). The sample taken for sequencing was peripheral blood. The chain has TRBV30 and TRBJ2-7; possibly TRBD2 for D (6 bases). The clonotype comes from a woman in her 70s with COVID-19, enrolled during active disease. The CDR3 region is CAWSVGGSRYEQYF. In DNA, the CDR3 is TGTGCCTGGAGTGTTGGAGGGAGTCGCTACGAGCAGTACTTC.